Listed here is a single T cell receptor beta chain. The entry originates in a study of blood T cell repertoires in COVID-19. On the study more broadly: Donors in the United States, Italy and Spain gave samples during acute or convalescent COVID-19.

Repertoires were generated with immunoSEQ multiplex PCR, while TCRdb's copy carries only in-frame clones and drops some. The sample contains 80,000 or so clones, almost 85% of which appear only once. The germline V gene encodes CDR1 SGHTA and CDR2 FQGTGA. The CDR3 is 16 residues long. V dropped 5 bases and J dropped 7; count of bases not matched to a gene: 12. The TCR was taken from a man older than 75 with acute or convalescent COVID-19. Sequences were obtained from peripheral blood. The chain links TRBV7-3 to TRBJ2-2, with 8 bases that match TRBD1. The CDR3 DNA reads TGTGCCAGCAGCCAGCACGGGCAGGGGGCGAACGGGGAGCTGTTTTTT. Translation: CASSQHGQGANGELFF.